This TCR beta chain was recorded in a study of T cells after yellow fever vaccination. General study findings and limits: Almost every vaccine-responding clonotype was undetectable in sorted memory subsets on day 0.

Only a few counts were recorded for this clonotype. TCRdb called the 5' RACE reads again in MiXCR, with one record for every CDR3 protein. The sample records approximately 31,000 distinct CDR3 sequences, approximately 10% being singletons. The junction had 3 bases not matched to a gene; V was cut back by 1 base and J by 1 base. CDR3 length: 16 residues. The genes are TRBV12-3 or TRBV12-4 and TRBJ1-5; the match to TRBD1 covers 8 bases. This clonotype was sampled from a man between 18 and 35 years old who received the YFV17D yellow fever vaccine. The sample here was PBMCs, either bulk or a sorted T-cell subset (CD4+, CD8+, memory, or dextramer-sorted; not recorded which), taken approximately 15 days after the first yellow fever vaccination. CDR3 in amino acids: CASSLEDRVSNQPQHF. The CDR3 region has the DNA TGTGCCAGCAGTTTAGAGGACAGGGTAAGCAATCAGCCCCAGCATTTT.